These 3 T cell receptor beta chains share one sample of origin, sequenced in a study of shared clonotypes between healthy human individuals (dated by TCRdb to the early 2020s). Receptors were amplified or captured by the immunoSEQ multiplex PCR assay. TCRdb took this table from immuneACCESS and kept in-frame rearrangements with V and J called. Such tables lack part of the clones; where checked against another copy, unresolved V genes explain under half of the gap, and the rest is unexplained. This sample is represented by over 1.4 million clones; roughly 96% of them were singletons. Approximately 1.1% of the sample lies in the top ten. The sample was naive CD4+ T cells sorted from blood. In the paper's terms, the cell subset or site label means: CD45RA+ positively selected. These TCRs come from a man between 25 and 39 years old in good health.

The chain recombines TRBV6-1 with TRBJ2-3; 9 bases fit TRBD1. Germline lookup yields CDR1 MNHNS and CDR2 SASEGT. The trim removed 10 bases at V and 6 bases at J, leaving 8 bases unmatched. This CDR3 contains 13 residues. CDR3 residues: CATIQGAADTQYF. In DNA form, the CDR3 reads TGTGCCACCATACAGGGGGCAGCGGATACGCAGTATTTT.

V and J are TRBV9 and TRBJ2-1; 7 bases line up with TRBD2. CDR1 and CDR2 from the germline V gene are SGDLS and YYNGEE. The J segment lost 7 bases and the V segment lost 3 bases, leaving 10 bases of the junction unmatched. The CDR3 runs 15 residues. CDR3 sequence: CASSASGIPRNEQFF. The CDR3 bases are TGTGCCAGCAGCGCAAGCGGGATTCCTCGGAATGAGCAGTTCTTC.

The chain uses TRBV13 and TRBJ1-2, with D unclear. The V gene lost 5 bases and the J gene lost 6 bases, with 16 bases spanning the gap. The germline gives CDR1 PRHDT, CDR2 FYEKMQ (reference sequence). The CDR3 has 14 residues. CDR3 protein: CASSLAGSENGYTF. In nucleotides, the CDR3 is TGTGCCAGCAGCCTGGCCGGGAGCGAAAATGGCTACACCTTC.